These T cell receptor beta chains were read from a single sample in a study of regulatory T cells in long-lasting Graves disease. One entry per CDR3 protein, called by TCRdb with MiXCR from the multiplex PCR reads. The table has a few hundred thousand distinct CDR3 sequences, 16% seen once. The sample also formed part of further work on T cells in Graves' hyperthyroidism and ophthalmopathy.

The input for sequencing was peripheral blood mononuclear cells (PBMCs), taken at new diagnosis, from a patient treated with antithyroid drugs. All receptors come from a man aged 35 to 55 with Graves disease. Both conserved end residues are part of each CDR3. Each record gives: V gene, clone size, D gene, J gene, CDR3 DNA, CDR3 protein. A D gene is named only where the DNA matches it firmly. Clone size is not always given. Where it is, it says once, few, many or a class for expanded clones.

TRBV7-3	few	-	TRBJ2-3	TGTGCCAGCAGCTGGACTACGGCAGATACGCAGTATTTT	CASSWTTADTQYF
TRBV5-1	few	TRBD1	TRBJ2-3	TGCGCCAGCAGTCAGGACAGGGCCCCAGATACGCAGTATTTT	CASSQDRAPDTQYF
TRBV30	-	-	TRBJ1-1	TGTGCCTGGAGCCGGGTGGAAGCTTTCTTT	CAWSRVEAFF
TRBV20-1	many	-	TRBJ1-1	TGCAGTGCTAGAGACAAGTACACTGAAGCTTTCTTT	CSARDKYTEAFF
TRBV2	many	-	TRBJ1-5	TGTGCCAGCAGTGAAGAGCCGCAGGCTATGCGTCAGCCCCAGCATTTT	CASSEEPQAMRQPQHF
TRBV11-1	-	TRBD1	TRBJ1-1	TGTGCCAGCAGTTCAGACAGGGCGATGGCTGAAGCTTTCTTT	CASSSDRAMAEAFF
TRBV7-9	many	TRBD2	TRBJ2-5	TGTGCCAGCAGCAAGTTTGCGGGGGGGTACCAAGAGACCCAGTACTTC	CASSKFAGGYQETQYF
TRBV6-1	-	-	TRBJ1-5	TGTGCCAGCACTCACAGTCATCGGCCCCAGCATTTT	CASTHSHRPQHF
TRBV28	many	-	TRBJ1-2	TGTGCCAGCAGTTTAAATTCCCATGGCTACACCTTC	CASSLNSHGYTF
TRBV12-3/TRBV12-4	many	-	TRBJ1-6	TGTGCCAGCAGCCGACCGGGGATACAGATGGATTCACCCCTCCACTTT	CASSRPGIQMDSPLHF
TRBV7-3	many	-	TRBJ1-1	TGTGCCAGCAGCGCACAGGCCTACACTGAAGCTTTCTTT	CASSAQAYTEAFF
TRBV10-3	many	-	TRBJ2-5	TGTGCCATCAGTGTCTCAGGGCTAGAGACCCAGTACTTC	CAISVSGLETQYF
TRBV25-1	many	-	TRBJ2-5	TGTGCCAGCAGTGATAGGGCTAGTAGCGGTCGGGAGACCCAGTACTTC	CASSDRASSGRETQYF
TRBV20-1	many	-	TRBJ1-6	TGCAGTGCTACCGGGACACGAGATTCACCCCTCCACTTT	CSATGTRDSPLHF
TRBV20-1	-	TRBD1	TRBJ1-1	TGCAGTGCCGAAAACAGGGGGCTTCGAACTGAAGCTTTCTTT	CSAENRGLRTEAFF
TRBV10-3	-	-	TRBJ2-2	TGTGCCATCAGTGAGGGGCAGAACACCGGGGAGCTGTTTTTT	CAISEGQNTGELFF
TRBV2	many	-	TRBJ2-7	TGTGCCACCAAGGTCCAGGACCACGAGCAGTACTTC	CATKVQDHEQYF
TRBV6-2/TRBV6-3	many	TRBD2	TRBJ2-1	TGTGCCAGCAGTTACGAGGGGCCCAAGCGGGGGGGCCGCAATGAGCAGTTCTTC	CASSYEGPKRGGRNEQFF
TRBV20-1	-	-	TRBJ2-3	TGCAGTGCTTCCCCGGGACCTCAGCTACGGGAGTATTTT	CSASPGPQLREYF
TRBV19	-	-	TRBJ1-3	TGTGCCAGTAGTAGGGACGGAGCCCTGGACACCATATATTTT	CASSRDGALDTIYF
TRBV7-2	-	-	TRBJ1-4	TGTGCCAGCAGCCCCGACAGGCAAGGAGGGGAAAATGAAAAACTGTTTTTT	CASSPDRQGGENEKLFF